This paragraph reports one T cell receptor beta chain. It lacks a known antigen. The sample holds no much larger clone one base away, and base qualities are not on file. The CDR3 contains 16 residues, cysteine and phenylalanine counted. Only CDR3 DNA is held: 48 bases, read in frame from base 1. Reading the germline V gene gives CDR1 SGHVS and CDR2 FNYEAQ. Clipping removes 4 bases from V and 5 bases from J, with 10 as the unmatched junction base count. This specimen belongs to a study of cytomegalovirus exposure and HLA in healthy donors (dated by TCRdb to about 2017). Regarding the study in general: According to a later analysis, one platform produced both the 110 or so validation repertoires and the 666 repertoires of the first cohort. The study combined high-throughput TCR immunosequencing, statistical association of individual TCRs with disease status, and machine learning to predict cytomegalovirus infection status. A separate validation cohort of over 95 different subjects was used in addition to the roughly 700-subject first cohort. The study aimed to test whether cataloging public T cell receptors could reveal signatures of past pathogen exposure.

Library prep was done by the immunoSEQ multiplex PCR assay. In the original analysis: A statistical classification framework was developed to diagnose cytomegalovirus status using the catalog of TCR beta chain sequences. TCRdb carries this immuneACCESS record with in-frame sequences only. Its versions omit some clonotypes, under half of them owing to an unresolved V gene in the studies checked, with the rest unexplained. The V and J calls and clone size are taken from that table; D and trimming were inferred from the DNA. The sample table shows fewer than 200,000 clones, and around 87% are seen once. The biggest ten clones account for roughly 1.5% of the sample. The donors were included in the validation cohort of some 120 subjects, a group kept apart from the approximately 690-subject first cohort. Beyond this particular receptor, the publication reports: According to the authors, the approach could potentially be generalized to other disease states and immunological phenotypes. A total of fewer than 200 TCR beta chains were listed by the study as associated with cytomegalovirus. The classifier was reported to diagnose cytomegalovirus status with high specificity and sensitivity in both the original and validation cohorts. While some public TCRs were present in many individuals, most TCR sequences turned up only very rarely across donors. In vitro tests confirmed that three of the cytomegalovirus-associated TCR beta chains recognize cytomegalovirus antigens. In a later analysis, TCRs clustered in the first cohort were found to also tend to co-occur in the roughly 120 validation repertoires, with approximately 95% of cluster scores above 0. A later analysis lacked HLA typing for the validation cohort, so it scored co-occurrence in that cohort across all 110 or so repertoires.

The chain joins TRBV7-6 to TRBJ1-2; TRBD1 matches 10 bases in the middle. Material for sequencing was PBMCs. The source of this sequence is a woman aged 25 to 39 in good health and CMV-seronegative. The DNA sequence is TGTGCCAGCAGCTCGGGAGGACAGGGGGTTTCGTATGGCTACACCTTC. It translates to CASSSGGQGVSYGYTF.